These T cell receptor beta chains were read from a single sample in a study of blood T cell repertoires in COVID-19. Only in-frame clones appear in the TCRdb table, and some are missing; sequencing was by immunoSEQ multiplex PCR. Here the sample spans roughly 220,000 clones, 65% to 85% being singletons. Sequenced sample: peripheral blood. These receptors were taken from a woman aged 25 to 39 who had recovered from COVID-19. The CDR3 runs from the conserved cysteine through the conserved F or W. The D gene is left open where the match is weak. A clone size is listed for some rows: how often the clone was seen (once, few, many), or a class if it is expanded.

D: .; V: TRBV6-1; J: TRBJ1-5; size: .; DNA: TGTGCCAGCAGTGATCGGGTCCTAATTGAAGGCCAGCCCCAGCATTTT; CDR3: CASSDRVLIEGQPQHF
D: TRBD2; V: TRBV7-2; J: TRBJ2-7; size: .; DNA: TGTGCCAGCAGCTGGACTAGCTCCTACGAGCAGTACTTC; CDR3: CASSWTSSYEQYF
D: TRBD2; V: TRBV9; J: TRBJ2-3; size: .; DNA: TGTGCCAGCAGCGTAGCCCCCAGCGGGAGTCTAGATACGCAGTATTTT; CDR3: CASSVAPSGSLDTQYF
D: TRBD1; V: TRBV7-9; J: TRBJ2-6; size: few; DNA: TGTGCCAGCAGCTTAGCTGGGACAGGGGCTGGGGCCAACGTCCTGACTTTC; CDR3: CASSLAGTGAGANVLTF
D: TRBD1; V: TRBV24-1; J: TRBJ2-2; size: .; DNA: TGTGCCACCGGTGCTAGGACAGGGGGGAACACCGGGGAGCTGTTTTTT; CDR3: CATGARTGGNTGELFF
D: .; V: TRBV10-3; J: TRBJ2-5; size: .; DNA: TGTGCCATCAGCCGGACAGAAGAGACCCAGTACTTC; CDR3: CAISRTEETQYF
D: .; V: TRBV28; J: TRBJ1-1; size: .; DNA: TGTGCCAGCAGCCTCACTTTGGTCACTGAAGCTTTCTTT; CDR3: CASSLTLVTEAFF
D: TRBD1; V: TRBV5-6; J: TRBJ2-1; size: .; DNA: TGTGCCAGCGGACAGGGCTCCTACAATGAGCAGTTCTTC; CDR3: CASGQGSYNEQFF
D: .; V: TRBV25-1; J: TRBJ1-6; size: .; DNA: TGTGCCAGCAGTGACTATGCCCGGGGGGATAATTCACCCCTCCACTTT; CDR3: CASSDYARGDNSPLHF
D: TRBD1; V: TRBV5-1; J: TRBJ1-1; size: .; DNA: TGCGCCAGCAGCTTGGAGGCAGGGGGAGACACTGAAGCTTTCTTT; CDR3: CASSLEAGGDTEAFF
D: .; V: TRBV6-5; J: TRBJ1-3; size: .; DNA: TGTGCCAGCAGTTACTCGTTTAGGCCGGGTGGAAACACCATATATTTT; CDR3: CASSYSFRPGGNTIYF
D: TRBD1; V: TRBV2; J: TRBJ1-5; size: .; DNA: TGTGCCAGCAGAGACAGGGGGGACGGCGGGGGTCAGCCCCAGCATTTT; CDR3: CASRDRGDGGGQPQHF
D: TRBD1; V: TRBV7-3; J: TRBJ2-2; size: .; DNA: TGTGCCAGCAGCCCAGACAGGGTGAACACCGGGGAGCTGTTTTTT; CDR3: CASSPDRVNTGELFF
D: TRBD1; V: TRBV19; J: TRBJ1-6; size: .; DNA: TGTGCCAGTAGTCGGACAGGGCTACGAAATTCACCCCTCCACTTT; CDR3: CASSRTGLRNSPLHF
D: TRBD1; V: TRBV27; J: TRBJ1-4; size: .; DNA: TGTGCCAGCAGTCCTGACAGGGGGCGGGATGAAAAACTGTTTTTT; CDR3: CASSPDRGRDEKLFF
D: .; V: TRBV6-5; J: TRBJ2-2; size: few; DNA: TGTGCCAGTGGACTGTACACCGGGGAGCTGTTTTTT; CDR3: CASGLYTGELFF
D: .; V: TRBV27; J: TRBJ2-5; size: .; DNA: TGTGCCAGCAGTCCCGTTGCAGGGGTGAGGGAGACCCAGTACTTC; CDR3: CASSPVAGVRETQYF
D: TRBD2; V: TRBV9; J: TRBJ2-1; size: once; DNA: TGTGCCAGCAGCGCCTCGGGACTATCGAACAATGAGCAGTTCTTC; CDR3: CASSASGLSNNEQFF
D: .; V: TRBV7-3; J: TRBJ2-5; size: .; DNA: TGTGCCAGCAGCCTTACTCAACGAGAGACCCAGTACTTC; CDR3: CASSLTQRETQYF
D: .; V: TRBV7-2; J: TRBJ1-4; size: .; DNA: TGTGCCAGCAGCTTAGCGCCAGGGCAGAATGAAAAACTGTTTTTT; CDR3: CASSLAPGQNEKLFF
D: .; V: TRBV6-5; J: TRBJ2-7; size: few; DNA: TGTGCCAGCAGGGGACAACAGAGCTCCTACGAGCAGTACTTC; CDR3: CASRGQQSSYEQYF
D: .; V: TRBV10-2; J: TRBJ2-1; size: .; DNA: TGCGCCAGCAGTGAGTCTCGGACAGTCCTTCAGTTCTTC; CDR3: CASSESRTVLQFF
D: .; V: TRBV11-2; J: TRBJ1-6; size: few; DNA: TGTGCCAGCAGCTCCCAGGGGCCAGATAATTCACCCCTCCACTTT; CDR3: CASSSQGPDNSPLHF
D: .; V: TRBV5-1; J: TRBJ2-2; size: .; DNA: TGCGCCAGCAGCGATCCATCAAAGGGGGACACCGGGGAGCTGTTTTTT; CDR3: CASSDPSKGDTGELFF
D: .; V: TRBV28; J: TRBJ1-1; size: once; DNA: TGTGCCAGCAGTTTATCCGGTTCTCTGAACACTGAAGCTTTCTTT; CDR3: CASSLSGSLNTEAFF
D: .; V: TRBV11-3; J: TRBJ1-3; size: .; DNA: TGTGCCAGCAGCTTAGACGCTGGAAACACCATATATTTT; CDR3: CASSLDAGNTIYF
D: TRBD1; V: TRBV18; J: TRBJ2-7; size: .; DNA: TGTGCCAGCTCACCACCGGGACAGAGCTACGAGCAGTACTTC; CDR3: CASSPPGQSYEQYF
D: TRBD1; V: TRBV30; J: TRBJ2-5; size: .; DNA: TGTGCCTGGACGGACCCATTCGGACAGGTGGGGCGGGAGACCCAGTACTTC; CDR3: CAWTDPFGQVGRETQYF
D: TRBD1; V: TRBV2; J: TRBJ1-1; size: .; DNA: TGTGCCAGCAGTGAAGCGCAGGGGGGACAGGGGGCTAGAACTTTCTTT; CDR3: CASSEAQGGQGARTFF
D: TRBD2; V: TRBV27; J: TRBJ2-2; size: .; DNA: TGTGCCAGCAGTTTTCGGGTAGCGGGAGCTCCGAGGGAGCTGTTTTTT; CDR3: CASSFRVAGAPRELFF
D: TRBD2; V: TRBV7-6; J: TRBJ2-1; size: .; DNA: TGTGCCAGCAGCCCCTCTGCGGGAGCAGCCCATGAGCAGTTCTTC; CDR3: CASSPSAGAAHEQFF
D: TRBD2; V: TRBV9; J: TRBJ2-1; size: .; DNA: TGTGCCAGCAGCGATGGGACTAGCGGGATCTCTCCTCGTAAGAATGAGCAGTTCTTC; CDR3: CASSDGTSGISPRKNEQFF
D: .; V: TRBV28; J: TRBJ2-7; size: .; DNA: TGTGCCAGCAGTTTACCCCTGGGTCAGGCCCCCTACGAGCAGTACTTC; CDR3: CASSLPLGQAPYEQYF
D: .; V: TRBV6-1; J: TRBJ1-2; size: .; DNA: TGTGCCAGCAGTGAAGCGACTCACGGCTACACCTTC; CDR3: CASSEATHGYTF
D: TRBD2; V: TRBV7-3; J: TRBJ2-1; size: once; DNA: TGTGCCAGCAGCCCCATAGCGGGAGCGGGTCCATACAATGAGCAGTTCTTC; CDR3: CASSPIAGAGPYNEQFF
D: .; V: TRBV19; J: TRBJ2-5; size: .; DNA: TGTGCCACTGCAGCACAGGGTTCCCAAGAGACCCAGTACTTC; CDR3: CATAAQGSQETQYF
D: TRBD1; V: TRBV19; J: TRBJ1-2; size: .; DNA: TGTGCCAGTAGTAGGAGGTTAGGGGACAGGGGGGTTGTGGGCTACACCTTC; CDR3: CASSRRLGDRGVVGYTF
D: TRBD2; V: TRBV4-1; J: TRBJ2-7; size: .; DNA: TGCGCCAGCAGCCGAGGGACTAGCGGCTCCTACGAGCAGTACTTC; CDR3: CASSRGTSGSYEQYF
D: TRBD1; V: TRBV15; J: TRBJ2-1; size: .; DNA: TGTGCCACCAGCAGTCCCTCCGGGACAGGGCCCTACAATGAGCAGTTCTTC; CDR3: CATSSPSGTGPYNEQFF
D: .; V: TRBV28; J: TRBJ1-3; size: .; DNA: TGTGCCAGCACCTCCGGAGGGACTGGAAACACCATATATTTT; CDR3: CASTSGGTGNTIYF
D: TRBD2; V: TRBV28; J: TRBJ2-7; size: .; DNA: TGTGCCAGCCAGGGGGGGGAACAAGGGACTAGCGACTACGAGCAGTACTTC; CDR3: CASQGGEQGTSDYEQYF
D: .; V: TRBV10-3; J: TRBJ1-5; size: .; DNA: TGTGCCATCAGTGCCCAGGGGAGTCAGCCCCAGCATTTT; CDR3: CAISAQGSQPQHF
D: .; V: TRBV10-3; J: TRBJ1-4; size: few; DNA: TGTGCCATCAGCCCCGGGTTCGGGAGCGGGGAAAAACTGTTTTTT; CDR3: CAISPGFGSGEKLFF
D: TRBD1; V: TRBV18; J: TRBJ1-3; size: once; DNA: TGTGCCAGCTCACTACAGACAGGGGGCCCCTCTGGAAACACCATATATTTT; CDR3: CASSLQTGGPSGNTIYF
D: .; V: TRBV7-9; J: TRBJ1-4; size: few; DNA: TGTGCCAGCAGCTTCGCAGGGCGGGAAAAACTGTTTTTT; CDR3: CASSFAGREKLFF
D: .; V: TRBV2; J: TRBJ1-2; size: .; DNA: TGTGCCAGCAGTGGCGGTCAAGGTCGGAGAGGCTACACCTTC; CDR3: CASSGGQGRRGYTF
D: TRBD2; V: TRBV6-5; J: TRBJ2-7; size: .; DNA: TGTGCCAGCATGCGACTAGCGGGCTACGAGCAGTACTTC; CDR3: CASMRLAGYEQYF
D: TRBD2; V: TRBV27; J: TRBJ2-7; size: .; DNA: TGTGCCAGCAGTCTAGCGGTAAGCTCCTACGAGCAGTACTTC; CDR3: CASSLAVSSYEQYF